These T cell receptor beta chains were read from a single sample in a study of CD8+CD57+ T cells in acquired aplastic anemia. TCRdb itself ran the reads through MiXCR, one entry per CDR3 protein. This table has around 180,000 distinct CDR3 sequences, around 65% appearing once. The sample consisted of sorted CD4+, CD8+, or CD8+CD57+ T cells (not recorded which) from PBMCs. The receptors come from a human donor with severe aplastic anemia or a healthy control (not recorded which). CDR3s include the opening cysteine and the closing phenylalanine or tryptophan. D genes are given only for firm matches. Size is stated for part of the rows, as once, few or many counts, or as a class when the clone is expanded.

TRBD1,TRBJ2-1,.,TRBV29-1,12,TGCAGCGTTGGGCAGGGGGCAAATGAGCAGTTCTTC,CSVGQGANEQFF
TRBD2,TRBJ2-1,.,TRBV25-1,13,TGTGCCAGCAGTGTGCGACTAGCGGGAGATCAGTTCTTC,CASSVRLAGDQFF
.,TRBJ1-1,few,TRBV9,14,TGTGCCAGCAGCTCGTGGGGGGCGAACACTGAAGCTTTCTTT,CASSSWGANTEAFF
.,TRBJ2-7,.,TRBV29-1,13,TGCAGCTTAGGTAGCACGGGGCCCGGCGAGCAGTACTTC,CSLGSTGPGEQYF
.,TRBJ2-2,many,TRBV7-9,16,TGTGCCAGCAGCTCGCTCCGGGGATTGAACACCGGGGAGCTGTTTTTT,CASSSLRGLNTGELFF
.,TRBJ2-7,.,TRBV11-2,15,TGTGCCAGCAGCTTAGCACAGATAAGCTCCTACGAGCAGTACTTC,CASSLAQISSYEQYF
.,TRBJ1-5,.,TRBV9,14,TGTGCCAGCAGCCCAGGGGTCCTTGATCAGCCCCAGCATTTT,CASSPGVLDQPQHF
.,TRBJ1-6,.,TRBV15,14,TGTGCCACCAGCAGACAGGGTCCAAATTCACCCCTCCACTTT,CATSRQGPNSPLHF
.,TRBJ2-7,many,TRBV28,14,TGTGCCAGCACGAGGGTGGGGCGAGGATACGAGCAGTACTTC,CASTRVGRGYEQYF
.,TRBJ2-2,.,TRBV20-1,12,TGCAGTGCTAGCGTCTACACCGGGGAGCTGTTTTTT,CSASVYTGELFF
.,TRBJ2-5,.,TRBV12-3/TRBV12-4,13,TGTGCCAGCAGTTTATTCCTCCAAGAGACCCAGTACTTC,CASSLFLQETQYF
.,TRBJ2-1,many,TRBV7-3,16,TGTGCCAGCAGCTTAAAGGCCGGGCCCTCGCGGGATGAGCAGTTCTTC,CASSLKAGPSRDEQFF
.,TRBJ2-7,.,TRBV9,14,TGTGCCAGCAGCTTAGACGGCCGAGATAGCGAGCAGTACTTC,CASSLDGRDSEQYF
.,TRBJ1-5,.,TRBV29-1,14,TGCAGCGTTGATTGTTACCGGAGCAATCAGCCCCAGCATTTT,CSVDCYRSNQPQHF
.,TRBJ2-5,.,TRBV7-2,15,TGTGCCAGCAGCACCGGGACTTCGTACCAAGAGACCCAGTACTTC,CASSTGTSYQETQYF
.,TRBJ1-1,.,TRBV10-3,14,TGTGCCATCAATGACAGCCCCCCGAACACTGAAGCTTTCTTT,CAINDSPPNTEAFF
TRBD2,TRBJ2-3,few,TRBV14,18,TGTGCCAGCAGCCAAGAATGGGATGGACTAGCCCTATCAGATACGCAGTATTTT,CASSQEWDGLALSDTQYF
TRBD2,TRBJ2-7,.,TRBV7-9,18,TGTGCCAGCAGCTTAGAAGGACGGAGCGGGAGGGTCTCCTACGAGCAGTACTTC,CASSLEGRSGRVSYEQYF
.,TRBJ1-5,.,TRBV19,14,TGTGCCAGTATGAGTGGCACGGGCGGTCAGCCCCAGCATTTT,CASMSGTGGQPQHF
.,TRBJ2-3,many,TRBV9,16,TGTGCCAGCAGCTCAGGAGTGGCACTTGCGTCGGATACGCAGTATTTT,CASSSGVALASDTQYF
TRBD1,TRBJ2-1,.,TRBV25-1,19,TGTGCCAGCAGTGAATGTACAGGGGCCACCTTTCCCCCCTACAATGAGCAGTTCTTC,CASSECTGATFPPYNEQFF
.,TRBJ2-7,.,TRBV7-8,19,TGTGCCAGCAGCTTAGATCGAACAACCCTAGCGTCCTGGGGCTACGAGCAGTACTTC,CASSLDRTTLASWGYEQYF
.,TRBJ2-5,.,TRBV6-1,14,TGTGCCAGCAGGCCCAGCCCGGGCGGGGAGACCCAGTACTTC,CASRPSPGGETQYF
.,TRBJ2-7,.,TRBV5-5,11,TGTGCCAGCGAGGCCGCTTACGAGCAGTACTTC,CASEAAYEQYF
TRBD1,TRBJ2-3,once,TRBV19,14,TGTGCCAGTAGTCCCGGGACAGGGTCAGATACGCAGTATTTT,CASSPGTGSDTQYF
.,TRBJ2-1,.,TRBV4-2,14,TGTGCCAGCAGCCAAGATCTACCCTCCAATGAGCAGTTCTTC,CASSQDLPSNEQFF
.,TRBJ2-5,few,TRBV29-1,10,TGCAGCGTTCTGATAGAGACCCAGTACTTC,CSVLIETQYF
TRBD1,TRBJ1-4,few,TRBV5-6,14,TGTGCCAGCAGCCCCGACAGGGTTGACGAAAAACTGTTTTTT,CASSPDRVDEKLFF
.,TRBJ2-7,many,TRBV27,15,TGTGCCAGCAGTTTACAGGGGGGCAGCTCCTACGAGCAGTACTTC,CASSLQGGSSYEQYF
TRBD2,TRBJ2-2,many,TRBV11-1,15,TGTGCCAGCAGCTTCCCCAGGGAGGGAACCGGGGAGCTGTTTTTT,CASSFPREGTGELFF
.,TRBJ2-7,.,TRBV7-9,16,TGTGCCAGCAGCTCGAGGGAAGTAGCGGACCCCTACGAGCAGTACTTC,CASSSREVADPYEQYF
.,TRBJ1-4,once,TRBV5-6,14,TGTGCCAGCAGCTTGTTTGCAACTAATGAAAAACTGTTTTTT,CASSLFATNEKLFF
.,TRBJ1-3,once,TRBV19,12,TGTGCCAGTACCTCCTACGGAAACACCATATATTTT,CASTSYGNTIYF
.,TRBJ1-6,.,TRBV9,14,TGTGCCAGCAGCGTAGGACTTGACAATTCACCCCTCCACTTT,CASSVGLDNSPLHF
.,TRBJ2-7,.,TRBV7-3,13,TGTGCCAGCAGCTCCCCGGGAGCCTACGAGCAGTACTTC,CASSSPGAYEQYF
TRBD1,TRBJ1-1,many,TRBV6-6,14,TGTGCCAGCAGTTACCCCCCCGGGACAGTAGAAGCTTTCTTT,CASSYPPGTVEAFF
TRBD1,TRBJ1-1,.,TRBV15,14,TGTGCCACCAGCAGAGAGAGGGGGCTAGGTGAAGCTTTCTTT,CATSRERGLGEAFF
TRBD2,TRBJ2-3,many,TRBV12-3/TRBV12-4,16,TGTGCCAGCAGTTTTGGGCGGGGGGGTCACACAGATACGCAGTATTTT,CASSFGRGGHTDTQYF